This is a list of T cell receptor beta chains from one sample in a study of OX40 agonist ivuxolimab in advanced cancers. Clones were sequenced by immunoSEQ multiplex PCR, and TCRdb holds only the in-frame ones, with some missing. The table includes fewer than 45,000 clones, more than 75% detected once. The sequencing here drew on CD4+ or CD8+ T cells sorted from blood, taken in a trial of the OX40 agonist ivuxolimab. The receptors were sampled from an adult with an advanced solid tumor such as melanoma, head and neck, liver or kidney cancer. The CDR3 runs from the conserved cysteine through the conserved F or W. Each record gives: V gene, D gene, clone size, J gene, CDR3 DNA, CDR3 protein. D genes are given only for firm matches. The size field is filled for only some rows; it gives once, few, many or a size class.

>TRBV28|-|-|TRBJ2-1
TGTGCCAGCAGCCGACAGACCCACTACAATGAGCAGTTCTTC
CASSRQTHYNEQFF
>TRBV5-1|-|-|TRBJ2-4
TGCGCCAGCAGACCGAGCCGGACTGAAGCCAAAAACATTCAGTACTTC
CASRPSRTEAKNIQYF
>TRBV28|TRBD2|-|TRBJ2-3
TGTGCCAGCAGACTAGCGGGAGCGCAGTATTTT
CASRLAGAQYF
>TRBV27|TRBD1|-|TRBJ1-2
TGTGCCAGCAGTTTAAAGGGACAGTTTTATGGCTACACCTTC
CASSLKGQFYGYTF
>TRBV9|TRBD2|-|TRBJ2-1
TGTGCCAGCAGCCTGAGCGGGAAAGGGCAGTTCTTC
CASSLSGKGQFF
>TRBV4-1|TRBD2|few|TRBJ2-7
TGCGCCAGCAGCCAACAGACTAGCGGGAGGTTCTACGAGCAGTACTTC
CASSQQTSGRFYEQYF
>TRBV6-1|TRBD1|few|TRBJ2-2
TGTGCCAGCAATGACAGGGGAGACACCGGGGAGCTGTTTTTT
CASNDRGDTGELFF
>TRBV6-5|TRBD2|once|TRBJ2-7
TGTGCCAGCAGTTACGCAGCGGGAGGGGGCGAGCAGTACTTC
CASSYAAGGGEQYF
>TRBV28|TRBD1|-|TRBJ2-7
TGTGCCAGCAGATACGGACAGGGGGTCTCCTACGAGCAGTACTTC
CASRYGQGVSYEQYF
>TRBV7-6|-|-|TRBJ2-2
TGTGCCAGCAGCCGGGGGTACTCGAGCACCGGGGAGCTGTTTTTT
CASSRGYSSTGELFF
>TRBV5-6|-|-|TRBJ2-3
TGTGCCAGCAATCGCCCGTTAGAAATAGATACGCAGTATTTT
CASNRPLEIDTQYF
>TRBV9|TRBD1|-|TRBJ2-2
TGTGCCAGCAGCCCGATGGTGGGTGAGGGGGCGCGAACCGGGGAGCTGTTTTTT
CASSPMVGEGARTGELFF
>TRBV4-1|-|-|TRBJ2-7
TGCGCCAGCAGCCCCCTATCGACAGGCACCTACGAGCAGTACTTC
CASSPLSTGTYEQYF
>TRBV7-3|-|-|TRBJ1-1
TGTGCCAGCAGCCTCGGGCAGGGCAACACTGAAGCTTTCTTT
CASSLGQGNTEAFF
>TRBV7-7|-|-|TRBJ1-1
TGTGCCAGCAGCCCACCGCAGGGCAGAATGAACACTGAAGCTTTCTTT
CASSPPQGRMNTEAFF
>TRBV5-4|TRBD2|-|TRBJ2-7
TGTGCCAGCAGCTTTAGGAGACTAGCGGGAGCCCACGAGCAGTACTTC
CASSFRRLAGAHEQYF
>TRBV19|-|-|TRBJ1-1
TGTGCCAGTAGTATAGGGGCAGAAGCTTTCTTT
CASSIGAEAFF
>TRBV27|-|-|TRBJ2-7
TGTGCCAGCAGTTTAAAAGCGTTCAACTACGAGCAGTACTTC
CASSLKAFNYEQYF
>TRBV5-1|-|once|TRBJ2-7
TGCGCCAGCAGCCGAGGGGATAGCATTAAAGCCATCGAGCAGTACTTC
CASSRGDSIKAIEQYF
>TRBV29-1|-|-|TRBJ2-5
TGCAGCGTTGATATTGTCGCAGGGGTAGAGACCCAGTACTTC
CSVDIVAGVETQYF
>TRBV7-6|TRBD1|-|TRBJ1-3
TGTGCCAGCAGCTCAGGACCAGGGGGGCGAAACACCATATATTTT
CASSSGPGGRNTIYF
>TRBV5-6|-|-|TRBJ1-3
TGTGCCAGCAGCTTTTTAATCTCTGGAAACACCATATATTTT
CASSFLISGNTIYF
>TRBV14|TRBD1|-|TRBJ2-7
TGTGCCAGCAGCCAACCGGGACAGTACTACGAGCAGTACTTC
CASSQPGQYYEQYF
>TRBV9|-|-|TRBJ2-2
TGTGCCAGCAGCGTAGCTACGGCGGGCACGAACACCGGGGAGCTGTTTTTT
CASSVATAGTNTGELFF
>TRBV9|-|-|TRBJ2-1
TGTGCCAGCAGCGTATATACGGGATCCTACAATGAGCAGTTCTTC
CASSVYTGSYNEQFF
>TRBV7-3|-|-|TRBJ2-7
TGTGCCAGCAGCTTAAACCCGTCCTACGAGCAGTACTTC
CASSLNPSYEQYF
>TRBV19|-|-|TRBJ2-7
TGTGCCAGTAGTATAGGTTTGTTCAACCTCCACGAGCAGTACTTC
CASSIGLFNLHEQYF
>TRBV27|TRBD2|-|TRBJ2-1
TGTGCCAGCAGTCTCTGGACTAGCGGGAGCTCCTACAATGAGCAGTTCTTC
CASSLWTSGSSYNEQFF
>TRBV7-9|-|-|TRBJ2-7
TGTGCCAGCAGGTTGACAGGTCGTGGCGAGCAGTACTTC
CASRLTGRGEQYF
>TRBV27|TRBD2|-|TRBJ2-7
TGTGCCAGCAGTCCAGGGACTAGCGGGAGTTACCCCTACGAGCAGTACTTC
CASSPGTSGSYPYEQYF
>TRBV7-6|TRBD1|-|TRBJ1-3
TGTGCCAGCAGCTCGACAGGGGCTGGAAACACCATATATTTT
CASSSTGAGNTIYF
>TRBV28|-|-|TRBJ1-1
TGTGCCAGCAGTTTGAGTAGGAACACTGAAGCTTTCTTT
CASSLSRNTEAFF
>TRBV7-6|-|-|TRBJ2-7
TGTGCCAGCAGCTTAGGAGTAGAGGGGGAATTGTACGAGCAGTACTTC
CASSLGVEGELYEQYF
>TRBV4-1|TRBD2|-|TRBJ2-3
TGCGCCAGCAGCCCCGAAACCACGACTAGCCCCATATCAGATACGCAGTATTTT
CASSPETTTSPISDTQYF
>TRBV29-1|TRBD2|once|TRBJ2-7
TGCAGCGCCCCACTAGCGGAGAGCCTCTACGAGCAGTACTTC
CSAPLAESLYEQYF
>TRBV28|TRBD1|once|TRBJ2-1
TGTGCCAGCTCCGAGACAGGGGCGTACAATGAGCAGTTCTTC
CASSETGAYNEQFF
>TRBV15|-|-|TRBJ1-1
TGTGCCACCAGCAGCCCAGACCGGGGTGAAGCTTTCTTT
CATSSPDRGEAFF
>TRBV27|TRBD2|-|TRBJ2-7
TGTGCCAGCAGTTATTATAGCGGGAGGTCATACGAGCAGTACTTC
CASSYYSGRSYEQYF
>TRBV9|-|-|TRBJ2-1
TGTGCCAGCAGCGTTGACGACTCCTACAATGAGCAGTTCTTC
CASSVDDSYNEQFF
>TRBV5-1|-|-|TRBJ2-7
TGCGCCAGCAGCTTGGGCTGGCGGACTGACGAGCAGTACTTC
CASSLGWRTDEQYF
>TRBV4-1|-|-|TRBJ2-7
TGCGCCAGCAGCCAATCTTCTGAGGCGGGTACCTACGAGCAGTACTTC
CASSQSSEAGTYEQYF
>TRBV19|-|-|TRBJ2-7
TGTGCCAGCAGCAACAATTATCAGGAGCAGTACTTC
CASSNNYQEQYF
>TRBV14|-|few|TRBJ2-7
TGTGCCAGCAGCCAAGGGACCTACGAGCAGTACTTC
CASSQGTYEQYF
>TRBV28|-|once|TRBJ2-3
TGTGCCAGCAGTTACTCAACTAGCACAGATACGCAGTATTTT
CASSYSTSTDTQYF
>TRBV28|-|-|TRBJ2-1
TGTGCCAGCAGTTCCCCGGAGGATGAGCAGTTCTTC
CASSSPEDEQFF
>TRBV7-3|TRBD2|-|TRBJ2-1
TGTGCCAGCAGCTTAATTGGCGGGAGGGCCGGAGGTGAGCAGTTCTTC
CASSLIGGRAGGEQFF
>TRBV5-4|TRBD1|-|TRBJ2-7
TGTGCCAGCAGCCACAAATCCCCGACAGGGGACTACGAGCAGTACTTC
CASSHKSPTGDYEQYF
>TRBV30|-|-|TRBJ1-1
TGTGCCTGGAGCCTTGGGGTTAGGACTGAAGCTTTCTTT
CAWSLGVRTEAFF
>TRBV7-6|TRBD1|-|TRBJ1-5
TGTGCCAGCAGCCTCGGGACAGGGAGGGATCAGCCCCAGCATTTT
CASSLGTGRDQPQHF
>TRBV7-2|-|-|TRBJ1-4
TGTGCCAGCAGCTTAGACGGTTCAGGGATGCAAAAACTGTTTTTT
CASSLDGSGMQKLFF
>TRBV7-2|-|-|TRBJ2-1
TGTGCCAGCAGCTTCCGGGACTTCTCCACAGATGAGCAGTTCTTC
CASSFRDFSTDEQFF